The 19 T cell receptor beta chains in this list originate from one sample, sequenced in a study of tumor and adjacent non-tumor tissue in lung cancer. The library came from three nested PCR rounds adapted from ARM-PCR protocols. Via MiXCR, TCRdb re-called the multiplex PCR reads, giving one row per CDR3 protein. Here the sample spans over 100,000 distinct CDR3 sequences, 60% to 80% being singletons. This sample's RNA came from whole unsorted tissue. This non-tumor lung sample came from over 3 cm beyond the tumor edge. The sample comprised distant non-tumor lung tissue. These receptors were taken from a man in his 60s with non-small cell lung cancer.

This clonotype was seen a few times. The chain couples TRBV6-1 to TRBJ1-6, with 7 bases matching TRBD1. CDR3 length: 14 amino acids. The trim removed 4 bases at V and 14 bases at J, leaving 11 bases unmatched. The germline V gene encodes CDR1 MNHNS and CDR2 SASEGT. CDR3 sequence: CASSVDRLYSTLHF. The CDR3 nucleotides are TGTGCCAGCAGTGTGGACAGGTTATACTCAACCCTCCACTTT.

This clonotype came up once. The CDR3 does not close with the conserved phenylalanine or tryptophan, likely indicating a read error. The chain uses TRBV4-2 and TRBJ2-4, with 7 bases that match TRBD2. Germline lookup yields CDR1 LGHNA and CDR2 YNFKEQ. V shed 8 bases, J shed 0 bases, and the junction held 16 bases outside the gene matches. This CDR3 comprises 18 residues. CDR3: CASQAQASGSLAKNIQYL. Here the CDR3 DNA reads TGTGCCAGCCAAGCGCAGGCTAGCGGATCGTTAGCCAAAAACATTCAGTACTTA.

This clonotype was recorded a few times. The chain combines TRBV5-1 with TRBJ1-2, with D uncertain. Germline V gene lookup returns CDR1 SGHRS and CDR2 YFSETQ. The CDR3 length is 16 residues. V lost 4 bases to trimming and J lost 8 bases, with 24 bases between them. CDR3 sequence reads: CASSMQTARWGSGYTF. The CDR3 nucleotides read TGCGCCAGCAGCATGCAAACGGCCCGCTGGGGTAGCGGCTACACCTTC.

This clonotype was seen just once. One end of the junction varies from germline; a read error may be responsible. DNA for the CDR3: TGTGCCAGCAACCGGGACAGGGATTCCTATGAGCAGTACTTC. Its translation is CASNRDRDSYEQYF. The chain employs TRBV6-6 and TRBJ2-7, with 9 bases lining up with TRBD1. Germline loops: CDR1 MNHNY, CDR2 SVGAGI (reference sequence). The CDR3 contains 14 residues.

The chain recombines TRBV6-1 with TRBJ1-5; D not certain. CDR3 length equals 15 residues. The V end lost 7 bases, the J end lost 5 bases, and 18 bases lay between the germline ends. Germline loops: CDR1 MNHNS, CDR2 SASEGT. CDR3 DNA sequence: TGTGCCAGCATACTTGGCGGGCCAATCGATCAGCCCCAGCATTTT. Translation gives CASILGGPIDQPQHF.

In the case of this clonotype: A read error may account for a junction end that differs from germline. The rearrangement joins TRBV6-1 to TRBJ2-5, with 8 bases aligning to TRBD1. The CDR3 contains 16 residues. Germline CDR1 MNHNS, CDR2 SASEGT. The CDR3 DNA is TGTGCCAACAGTGGCGAGTCATGGACAGGGAGGGAGACCCAGTACTTC. Translated, it gives CANSGESWTGRETQYF.

To note about this clonotype: The junction departs from germline at one end; a sequencing error may be responsible. This chain connects TRBV5-1 to TRBJ1-1; TRBD1 might be the D (6 bases). Germline V gene lookup returns CDR1 SGHRS and CDR2 YFSETQ. The CDR3 is made up of 16 amino acids. The CDR3 here is CVSSQKVGGAYTEAFF. The CDR3 DNA is TGCGTCAGCAGCCAAAAAGTAGGGGGGGCGTACACTGAAGCTTTCTTT.

On this clonotype: The CDR3 carries no conserved terminal phenylalanine or tryptophan, so it likely arises from a read error. The chain carries TRBV11-3 and TRBJ2-7; possible D gene TRBD2, 6 bases. In germline, CDR1 is SGHNT, CDR2 YENEEA. The CDR3 sequence is 15 residues long. V lost 9 bases to trimming and J lost 0 bases, with 18 bases between them. The CDR3 loop reads CASMRANGSSYEQYL. CDR3 bases: TGTGCCAGTATGAGGGCTAACGGGAGCTCCTACGAGCAGTACCTC.

This clonotype appeared a few times. A read error may explain this, as a much larger clone is one base away. CDR3 region: CASSQGRDRGHQKQYF. The CDR3 DNA reads TGTGCCAGCAGCCAAGGCCGGGACAGGGGGCATCAAAAGCAGTACTTC. The chain has TRBV13 and TRBJ2-7, with 12 nucleotides matching TRBD1. Germline V gives CDR1 PRHDT, CDR2 FYEKMQ (reference sequence). With V trimmed by 5 bases and J by 8 bases, 13 bases remained unmatched. The CDR3 consists of 16 residues.

This clonotype turned up a few times. The J gene is TRBJ2-5, the V gene TRBV20-1, with TRBD2 identical over 9 bases. The V segment lost 5 bases and the J segment 5 bases; nucleotides outside the gene matches: 12. Germline values: CDR1 DFQATT, CDR2 SNEGSKA (reference sequence). This CDR3 region has 15 residues. CDR3 nucleotides: TGCAGTGCTTGTCTAGCGGGATCGAAGTTCGAGACCCAGTACTTC. Its protein product is CSACLAGSKFETQYF.

In the case of this clonotype: Sequence at one end of the junction differs from germline and may be a read error. The rearrangement uses TRBV6-5 and TRBJ2-7; 10 bases map to TRBD1. The CDR3 sequence is 14 residues long. Germline V gives CDR1 MNHEY, CDR2 SVGAGI. DNA of the CDR3: TGTGCCGGCAGTTATTCGACAGGGGGCAGGGATCAGTACTTC. This translates into CAGSYSTGGRDQYF.

In the case of this clonotype: An end of the junction does not agree with germline; a read error may underlie this. The chain couples TRBV11-2 to TRBJ2-5, with TRBD2 as a possible D gene (5 bases). This CDR3 comprises 13 residues. Germline CDR1 is SGHAT and CDR2 is FQNNGV. The CDR3, as DNA: TGTGACAGCAGCTTAGAGGGTTTTGGGGCCCAGTACTTC. This translates into CDSSLEGFGAQYF.

This clonotype has ten or more counts. This CDR3 reads CASSARVETQYF. CDR3 DNA sequence: TGTGCCAGCAGTGCCAGGGTTGAGACCCAGTACTTC. V gene TRBV6-1 combines with J gene TRBJ2-5, with D possibly being TRBD1 (5 bases). Germline V gene lookup returns CDR1 MNHNS and CDR2 SASEGT. This CDR3 spans 12 amino acids. V shed 4 bases and J shed 5 bases, with 8 bases lying between them.

Note on this clonotype: The junction and the germline gene differ at one end; a read error may be behind it. This chain connects TRBV29-1 to TRBJ2-1; D might be TRBD1 (6 bases). The germline V gene has CDR1 SQVTM and CDR2 ANQGSEA. The CDR3 is 16 residues long. CDR3 sequence: CCANEATQGGMCEQFF. The CDR3 DNA reads TGTTGCGCTAACGAGGCCACACAGGGTGGCATGTGTGAGCAGTTCTTC.

A note on this clonotype: A read error may be the cause here, since a much bigger clone is one base away. The chain links TRBV11-3 to TRBJ1-1; D might be TRBD1 (5 bases). The CDR3 loop spans 15 amino acids. Germline values: CDR1 SGHNT, CDR2 YENEEA. As DNA, the CDR3 is TGTGCCAGCAGCTTAGAAGGGACGTTGAACACTAAAGCTTTCTTT. This gives the protein CASSLEGTLNTKAFF.

Worth noting for this clonotype: Being one base from a much bigger clone, this may be a read error. The CDR3 region has the DNA TGTGCCTGGGCGCGGGACAAGATATACGAGCAGTACTTC. Its translation: CAWARDKIYEQYF. The rearrangement links TRBV30 to TRBJ2-7; either TRBD1 or TRBD2 may supply D (6 bases each). CDR1 is GTSNPN, CDR2 SVGIG, per germline (reference sequence). V lost 5 bases to trimming and J lost 4 bases, with 15 bases between them. CDR3 size: 13 residues.

To note about this clonotype: A read error may produce the germline difference seen at one junction end. This chain uses TRBV6-5 with TRBJ1-1; D not certain. The V gene's germline CDR1 is MNHEY and CDR2 SVGAGI. The CDR3 runs 16 residues. CDR3 DNA: TGTGCCAGCACTTACTCATCGACAAGTACGAACACTGAAGTTTTCTTT. Translation: CASTYSSTSTNTEVFF.

This clonotype showed up many times. The J gene is TRBJ1-4, the V gene TRBV20-1; the D is unclear. Germline-derived CDR1 and CDR2 are DFQATT and SNEGSKA (reference sequence). This CDR3 contains 16 residues. V dropped 6 bases and J dropped 7 bases, with 24 bases sitting between them. The DNA of the CDR3 is TGCAGTGCACCACTTCGCAGAGGCCTCGTGAGTGAAAAACTGTTTTTT. Protein: CSAPLRRGLVSEKLFF.

This clonotype was observed once. The germline gene is not matched at one end of the junction; a read error may be the cause. The genes are TRBV4-1 and TRBJ1-2; D not resolved. CDR3 length equals 12 residues. CDR1 is MGHRA and CDR2 is YSYEKL in the germline V gene. Written as DNA, the CDR3 is TGCGGCAGCAGTCAAGATGTCTATGGCTACACCTTC. Protein sequence: CGSSQDVYGYTF.